Included here is one T cell receptor beta chain sequence, with context. Its target is not known. The sample comes from a study of shared clonotypes between healthy human individuals. Study summary: Donors had three CD4 naive, three CD4 memory, two CD8 naive and one CD8 memory plate apiece. Findings and caveats of the study: What rarefaction showed was incomplete sorted-subset sequencing despite large depth. Represented diversity, genetic and exposure-history alike, was limited by few donors.

The CDR3 is 11 residues long. Germline assignment: CDR1 SQVTM and CDR2 ANQGSEA. V shed 6 bases, J shed 3 bases, and the junction held 1 base outside the gene matches. Sequencing used immunoSEQ multiplex PCR; TCRdb keeps in-frame clones, though not all of them. The table lists roughly 1,600,000 clones, just under 99% of them singletons. The chain uses TRBV29-1 and TRBJ1-1; 7 bases are a match to TRBD1. The receptor was isolated from a man aged 25-45 years in good health. The sequencing input was naive CD4+ T cells sorted from blood. Subset noted: CD45RA+ positively selected. CDR3 coding DNA: TGCAGCGTCCAGGGGGACACTGAAGCTTTCTTT. Protein product: CSVQGDTEAFF.